This TCR beta chain is drawn from a study of Graves' ophthalmopathy and Graves' hyperthyroidism. Overall study findings and caveats: Blood samples also showed most expanded thyroid clonotypes exceeding 0.001 frequency.

The CDR3 is made up of 14 amino acids. With 5 bases removed from V and 5 bases from J, the gap between germline ends came to 15 bases. The germline CDR1 and CDR2 sequences are SGHVS and FQNEAQ. RNA served as the template for amplifying TCR beta CDR3 regions. HTBI primers served in a first-round RT-PCR, which a second-round multiplex PCR followed. From the multiplex PCR reads, TCRdb called clonotypes with MiXCR, one entry per CDR3 protein. Here the sample spans around 660,000 distinct CDR3 sequences, under 50% being singletons. Disease in donors with ophthalmopathy had moderate-to-severe activity, CAS ≥3, NOSPECS ≥4 and under 3 months' duration. Uncontrolled infections, pregnancy, lactation or other autoimmune diseases led to patient exclusion. Of note for this clonotype: What it binds is unknown. A clone one base away is much larger, so this may be a read error.

Material for sequencing was peripheral blood. The clonotype originates from an adult man with Graves' ophthalmopathy. This chain uses TRBV7-8 with TRBJ1-1; D remains unclear. The CDR3 DNA sequence: TGTGCCAGCAGCCCCGCAATGAGCTCGACTGAAGCTTTCTTT. Amino acids: CASSPAMSSTEAFF.